The 17 T cell receptor beta chains below come from one sample, sequenced in a study of blood T cell repertoires in COVID-19. TCRdb's copy holds only in-frame clones and misses some; the assay was immunoSEQ multiplex PCR. The data contain 150,000 to 200,000 clones, around 84% of them seen just once; the ten biggest clones take up roughly 15%. Sequencing input: peripheral blood. The receptors were sampled from a woman in her 70s with COVID-19, enrolled during active disease.

The V and J genes are TRBV5-1 and TRBJ1-6; 7 positions agree with TRBD1. Trimming cost V 6 bases and J 8 bases; bases outside gene matches: 5. Per the germline V gene, CDR1 is SGHRS and CDR2 is YFSETQ. The CDR3 consists of 13 residues. CDR3 bases: TGCGCCAGCACCACAGGGGCGGATTCACCCCTCCACTTT. Translated, it gives CASTTGADSPLHF.

On this clone itself: This same CDR3 is encoded by further DNA sequences in the sample. This rearrangement joins TRBV5-1 to TRBJ2-5; D is ambiguous. This CDR3 contains 11 residues. In germline, CDR1 is SGHRS, CDR2 YFSETQ. Trimming took 2 bases from V and 4 from J, leaving 3 bases between them. CDR3 nucleotide sequence: TGCGCCAGCAGCTTCAGAGAGACCCAGTACTTC. This gives the protein CASSFRETQYF.

This CDR3 is CASSDLRGQVADTQYF. The CDR3 DNA reads TGCGCCAGCAGTGATCTTAGGGGACAGGTGGCAGATACGCAGTATTTT. V gene TRBV10-1 combines with J gene TRBJ2-3; 8 bases are a match to TRBD1. The CDR3 is 16 amino acids. V lost 3 bases, J lost 4 bases, and 9 bases stayed unmatched. Germline lookup yields CDR1 WNHNN and CDR2 SYGVQD (reference sequence).

The sample holds a few counts of this clone. The J gene is TRBJ1-4, the V gene TRBV28; perhaps TRBD1 as D (6 bases). Per germline, CDR1 MDHEN and CDR2 SYDVKM. The CDR3 spans 16 residues. V was cut by 7 bases and J by 2 bases, with 17 bases left in between. In DNA, the CDR3 is TGTGCCAGCAACACTTTTTCGACAGGCACTAATGAAAAACTGTTTTTT. This gives the protein CASNTFSTGTNEKLFF.

V is TRBV28 and J is TRBJ1-4, with D perhaps matching TRBD1 (6 bases). The length of the CDR3 is 14 residues. Germline V gives CDR1 MDHEN, CDR2 SYDVKM. Deletions cut 6 bases from V and 8 bases from J, with 16 bases between. The CDR3, as DNA: TGTGCCAGCAGCCTCGGGACACAAGAGGAAAAACTGTTTTTT. The encoded protein is CASSLGTQEEKLFF.

Comments on this clone: A read error may account for a junction end that differs from germline. The rearrangement links TRBV18 to TRBJ2-7, with 10 bases matching TRBD1. The germline CDR1 and CDR2 sequences are KGHSH and LQKENI. This CDR3 spans 13 amino acids. The CDR3 DNA reads as TGTGCCAGCTCACCCCCAGCCGACAGGGGGCTCATCTTC. Amino acid sequence: CASSPPADRGLIF.

A few counts support this clone. The V gene is TRBV2, the J gene TRBJ1-6, with unresolved D. Germline V gene sequence: CDR1 SNHLY, CDR2 FYNNEI. There are 13 residues in the CDR3. Trimming took off 7 bases at V and 9 bases at J, with 13 bases between the two ends. The CDR3 here is CASKRVMGSPLHF. In DNA form, the CDR3 reads TGTGCCAGCAAGAGGGTTATGGGTTCACCCCTCCACTTT.

The chain uses TRBV20-1 and TRBJ1-1, with D perhaps matching TRBD1 (5 bases). Germline V lookup: CDR1 DFQATT, CDR2 SNEGSKA (reference sequence). V lost 3 bases to trimming and J lost 2 bases, with 10 bases between them. The CDR3 has 13 residues. The CDR3 coding sequence is TGCAGTGCTAGTAAGGACACTAACACTGAAGCTTTCTTT. Protein: CSASKDTNTEAFF.

V usage is TRBV5-1 and J usage is TRBJ2-7; D remains unclear. CDR1 SGHRS and CDR2 YFSETQ come from the germline V gene. The V end was cut by 0 bases, the J end by 2 bases, with 18 bases between. There are 17 residues in the CDR3. CDR3 residues: CASSLVLGGTIAYEQYF. The CDR3 DNA is TGCGCCAGCAGCTTGGTACTCGGCGGAACGATTGCCTACGAGCAGTACTTC.

Only one count was recorded for this clone. The J gene is TRBJ2-3, the V gene TRBV27; 7 bases line up with TRBD2. J gave up 0 bases and V 3 bases, and 6 bases lay outside the gene matches. CDR1 and CDR2 (germline): MNHEY, SMNVEV (reference sequence). The CDR3 runs 16 residues. The CDR3 DNA is TGTGCCAGCAGTTTCGGCGGCGGGGGAAGCACAGATACGCAGTATTTT. Translated: CASSFGGGGSTDTQYF.

The gene calls are TRBV15 and TRBJ1-1, with a possible D match to TRBD1 (6 bases). V lost 2 bases and J lost 3, with 13 bases in between. The CDR3 is made up of 15 amino acids. Germline CDR1 and CDR2: LNHNV and YYDKDF (reference sequence). The CDR3 sequence is CATSRPNQGYTEAFF. The CDR3, as DNA: TGTGCCACCAGCAGACCGAATCAGGGGTACACTGAAGCTTTCTTT.

This chain links TRBV7-9 with TRBJ1-1, with a weak D call TRBD1 (6 bases). Germline V gene sequence: CDR1 SEHNR, CDR2 FQNEAQ (reference sequence). Between the trimmed V and J ends, which lost 6 bases and 0 bases, there was a span of 14 bases. This CDR3 spans 15 amino acids. The CDR3 sequence: CASRQRRGLNTEAFF. For the CDR3, the DNA is TGTGCCAGCAGACAGAGGCGGGGGCTGAACACTGAAGCTTTCTTT.

The chain recombines TRBV5-6 with TRBJ2-1, with 14 bases fitting TRBD2. The germline gives CDR1 SGHDT, CDR2 YYEEEE. The CDR3 length is 19 residues. J was trimmed by 0 bases and V by 4 bases; bases with no gene match: 9. CDR3 sequence (DNA): TGTGCCAGCAGCGGGGGACTAGCGGGAGCCTTGGGCTCCTACAATGAGCAGTTCTTC. Translated: CASSGGLAGALGSYNEQFF.

In this sample, this clone turned up once. The chain joins TRBV11-1 to TRBJ2-4; 11 bases agree with TRBD2. After removal of 8 bases from V and 7 bases from J, the junction contained 7 bases not matched to a gene. The CDR3 sequence is 14 residues long. Germline V gene sequence: CDR1 SGHAT, CDR2 FQDESV (reference sequence). The CDR3 spells CASGLAGGRNIQYF. DNA of the CDR3: TGTGCCAGCGGGCTAGCGGGAGGAAGGAACATTCAGTACTTC.

The chain has TRBV20-1 and TRBJ2-5; TRBD2 might be the D (6 bases). The CDR3 has 15 amino acids. Trimming removed 3 bases from V and 3 bases from J, with 17 bases in between. Germline CDR1 is DFQATT and CDR2 is SNEGSKA (reference sequence). This CDR3 is CSASSLAEREETQYF. In nucleotides, the CDR3 is TGCAGTGCTAGTAGTTTAGCGGAGCGGGAAGAGACCCAGTACTTC.

This clone was observed at least ten times. The CDR3 sequence is CASSKGLVTGELFF. Here the CDR3 DNA reads TGTGCCAGCAGTAAGGGACTAGTAACCGGGGAGCTGTTTTTT. The chain combines TRBV6-6 with TRBJ2-2; 8 nucleotides line up with TRBD2. The CDR3 contains 14 residues. With V trimmed by 5 bases and J by 5 bases, 4 bases remained unmatched. The V gene's germline CDR1 is MNHNY and CDR2 SVGAGI (reference sequence).

The V gene is TRBV6-5, the J gene TRBJ2-7; D gene ambiguous. Trimming took off 0 bases at V and 3 bases at J, with 9 bases between the two ends. Looked up from germline, CDR1 is MNHEY and CDR2 is SVGAGI. This CDR3 contains 14 residues. CDR3 nucleotide sequence: TGTGCCAGCAGTTACTCGAGTGGTGGCTACGAGCAGTACTTC. Translating it yields CASSYSSGGYEQYF.